Listed here are 21 T cell receptor beta chains from one sample, sequenced in a study of follicular helper T cells after annual influenza vaccination. Only in-frame clones appear in the TCRdb table, and some are missing; sequencing was by immunoSEQ multiplex PCR. The repertoire holds approximately 11,000 clones, with under 80% as singletons. Source: CXCR5- memory CD4+ T cells sorted from blood, taken 6 weeks after influenza vaccination. These receptors all come from an adult who received the influenza vaccine.

This rearrangement joins TRBV7-3 to TRBJ2-1; weak D call: TRBD2 (7 bases). CDR3 length: 15 residues. CDR1 is SGHTA, CDR2 FQGTGA, per germline. Trimming stripped 1 base from V and 5 bases from J, with 12 bases between. The CDR3 sequence is CASSLMAGANNEQFF. In DNA form, the CDR3 reads TGTGCCAGCAGCTTAATGGCGGGGGCCAACAATGAGCAGTTCTTC.

The rearrangement joins TRBV7-9 to TRBJ2-1; 9 nucleotides agree with TRBD1. Germline lookup yields CDR1 SEHNR and CDR2 FQNEAQ (reference sequence). The CDR3 is 18 amino acids. V lost 2 bases to trimming and J lost 3 bases; unmatched junction nucleotides: 11. CDR3 in DNA: TGTGCCAGCAGCTTAAGGCGGACAGGGGTCGGGAACTACAATGAGCAGTTCTTC. Protein sequence: CASSLRRTGVGNYNEQFF.

The genes are TRBV16 and TRBJ1-5; D ambiguous. Germline CDR1 KGHSY, CDR2 FQNENV. This CDR3 is 16 amino acids long. V was shortened by 1 base and J by 0 bases, with 10 bases between the two germline ends. CDR3 bases: TGTGCCAGCAGCCAATTGGGCAGAGATAGCAATCAGCCCCAGCATTTT. Protein sequence: CASSQLGRDSNQPQHF. Combining the CDR3 with reference TRBV16 and TRBJ1-5 gives the whole variable domain GEEVAQTPKHLVRGEGQKAKLYCAPIKGHSYVFWYQQVLKNEFKFLISFQNENVFDETGMPKERFSAKCLPNSPCSLEIQATKLEDSAVYFCASSQLGRDSNQPQHFGDGTRLSIL.

The chain carries TRBV7-9 and TRBJ2-7; D tentatively fits TRBD1 or TRBD2 (5 bases each). V was shortened by 3 bases and J by 2 bases, with 8 bases between the two germline ends. This CDR3 has 13 residues. In germline, CDR1 is SEHNR, CDR2 FQNEAQ (reference sequence). The CDR3 bases are TGTGCCAGCAGCTTCGGGACGGCCTACGAGCAGTACTTC. Its translation: CASSFGTAYEQYF.

J is TRBJ1-2 and V is TRBV6-5; a weak D match, TRBD1 (5 bases). The V gene's germline CDR1 is MNHEY and CDR2 SVGAGI. The CDR3 consists of 13 residues. The ends were cut back, 4 bases at V and 4 bases at J, with 10 bases in the middle. Here the CDR3 reads CASSSREIYGYTF. The CDR3 DNA sequence: TGTGCCAGCAGTTCCAGGGAGATCTATGGCTACACCTTC.

The chain employs TRBV21-1 and TRBJ1-1; TRBD1, the table's D call, lacks a check against the DNA. TRBV21-1 is reported as a pseudogene. The CDR3 is made up of 14 amino acids. CDR3 nucleotide sequence: TGTGCCAGCAGCAAAGTAGGACAGTACACTGAAGCTTTCTTT. This sequence encodes CASSKVGQYTEAFF.

The chain joins TRBV4-3 to TRBJ2-2, with no clear D. The CDR3 runs 15 residues. V was shortened by 0 bases and J by 6 bases, with 11 bases between the two germline ends. Germline CDR1 is LGHNA and CDR2 is YSLEER. DNA of the CDR3: TGCGCCAGCAGCCAAGACTTGGGGTGGGCCGGGGAGCTGTTTTTT. This encodes CASSQDLGWAGELFF.

The V and J genes are TRBV5-4 and TRBJ1-1, with D possibly TRBD1 on 6 matching bases. CDR1 and CDR2 from the germline V gene are SGHNT and YYREEE (reference sequence). Trimming cost V 1 base and J 9 bases, with 13 bases left between them. The CDR3 is made up of 13 amino acids. The chain's CDR3 is CASSLPQGHKAFF. CDR3 coding DNA: TGTGCCAGCAGCTTGCCACAGGGACATAAAGCTTTCTTT. Using reference TRBV5-4 and TRBJ1-1 for the parts outside the CDR3, the full variable domain is ETGVTQSPTHLIKTRGQQVTLRCSSQSGHNTVSWYQQALGQGPQFIFQYYREEENGRGNFPPRFSGLQFPNYSSELNVNALELDDSALYLCASSLPQGHKAFFGQGTRLTVV.

Note on this clone: Germline and junction disagree at one end, which may indicate a read error. The gene calls are TRBV5-3 and TRBJ2-7, with D possibly TRBD1 on 5 matching bases. TRBV5-3 is an ORF, with its function uncertain. The CDR3 extends over 14 amino acids. The CDR3 region is CASSLGQSSYEQYF. CDR3 nucleotides: TGTGCCAGCAGCTTGGGGCAGAGCTCCTACGAGCAGTACTTC.

The chain recombines TRBV4-3 with TRBJ1-2; TRBD1 matches at 7 bases. Looked up from germline, CDR1 is LGHNA and CDR2 is YSLEER. J lost 2 bases, V lost 5 bases, and 8 bases had no gene match. The CDR3 runs to 15 residues. The CDR3 coding sequence is TGCGCCAGCAGCGAACGGGACAGCAAGAACTATGGCTACACCTTC. Its translation: CASSERDSKNYGYTF.

The chain recombines TRBV2 with TRBJ1-5, with D possibly being TRBD1 (5 bases). Looked up from germline, CDR1 is SNHLY and CDR2 is FYNNEI. The V end lost 8 bases, the J end lost 0 bases, and 14 bases lay between the germline ends. This CDR3 region has 15 residues. The CDR3 sequence is CASDSLVYSNQPQHF. In nucleotides, the CDR3 is TGTGCCAGCGACAGCCTAGTATATAGCAATCAGCCCCAGCATTTT.

In DNA, the CDR3 is TGTGCCAGCGCAAACACTGGCGGGGGGCAAGAGACCCAGTACTTC. Protein: CASANTGGGQETQYF. The J gene is TRBJ2-5, the V gene TRBV7-2, with 8 bases that match TRBD2. In germline, CDR1 is SGHTA, CDR2 FQGNSA. J lost 2 bases, V lost 8 bases, and 10 bases had no gene match. This CDR3 has 15 residues.

As for this clone: The junction and the germline gene differ at one end; a read error may be behind it. J is TRBJ2-7 and V is TRBV7-2; no firm D call. This CDR3 has 9 residues. The germline V gene encodes CDR1 SGHTA and CDR2 FQGNSA. DNA of the CDR3: TGTGCCAGCAGCTTCCAGCTACGCTTC. As protein: CASSFQLRF.

The CDR3, as DNA: TGTGCCAGCAGCTTGCGGTTGGGAAGCTCTGGGGCCAACGTCCTGACTTTC. Protein sequence: CASSLRLGSSGANVLTF. This sequence joins TRBV5-5 and TRBJ2-6; D is uncertain. CDR1 is SGHKS, CDR2 YYEKEE, per germline (reference sequence). The CDR3 totals 17 residues. V dropped 1 base and J dropped 0 bases, with 11 bases sitting between them. Full variable domain (missing parts from reference TRBV5-5 and TRBJ2-6): DAGVTQSPTHLIKTRGQQVTLRCSPISGHKSVSWYQQVLGQGPQFIFQYYEKEERGRGNFPDRFSARQFPNYSSELNVNALLLGDSALYLCASSLRLGSSGANVLTFGAGSRLTVL.

The chain carries TRBV27 and TRBJ2-1; 7 positions agree with TRBD2. Trimming removed 5 bases from V and 7 bases from J; junction bases left unmatched: 11. Germline CDR1 is MNHEY and CDR2 is SMNVEV (reference sequence). CDR3 length: 15 residues. CDR3 residues: CASSPRWGGTNEQFF. The CDR3 DNA sequence: TGTGCCAGCAGTCCTCGGTGGGGGGGAACGAATGAGCAGTTCTTC.

The chain carries TRBV12-5 and TRBJ1-1; D gene unclear. Per germline, CDR1 LGHNT and CDR2 FRNRAP. The length of the CDR3 is 12 residues. Trimming took off 1 base at V and 3 bases at J, with 3 bases between the two ends. DNA for the CDR3: TGTGCTAGTGGTTTGGGGGACACTGAAGCTTTCTTT. It translates to CASGLGDTEAFF.

The J gene is TRBJ2-7, the V gene TRBV2; 9 nucleotides agree with TRBD1. Germline lookup yields CDR1 SNHLY and CDR2 FYNNEI. The CDR3 is 14 residues long. Trimming took 4 bases from V and 4 from J; bases not matched to a gene: 5. For the CDR3, the DNA is TGTGCCAGCAGTGGAACAGGGGGCCGGTACGAGCAGTACTTC. Its protein product is CASSGTGGRYEQYF.

J is TRBJ2-3 and V is TRBV9, with D possibly called TRBD1 or TRBD2 (5 bases each). V was shortened by 3 bases and J by 9 bases, with 20 bases between the two germline ends. Germline lookup yields CDR1 SGDLS and CDR2 YYNGEE. This CDR3 spans 15 amino acids. The CDR3 region is CASSERGTEHPTQYF. Here the CDR3 DNA reads TGTGCCAGCAGCGAGAGAGGGACCGAGCACCCAACGCAGTATTTT.

CDR3 DNA: TGTGCCAGCAGCTTGCCAGGGGAATTAGCCAAAAACATTCAGTACTTC. Its translation: CASSLPGELAKNIQYF. V gene TRBV5-4 combines with J gene TRBJ2-4; TRBD1 is a possible D gene (6 bases). Germline assignment: CDR1 SGHNT and CDR2 YYREEE (reference sequence). The CDR3 has 16 residues. V dropped 1 base and J dropped 0 bases, with 11 bases sitting between them.

The chain combines TRBV5-5 with TRBJ1-3; 7 bases agree with TRBD1. The CDR3 is 18 amino acids. Germline lookup yields CDR1 SGHKS and CDR2 YYEKEE (reference sequence). Unmatched junction bases numbered 14, after V lost 3 bases and J lost 2 bases. In nucleotides, the CDR3 is TGTGCCAGCAGCTCAAACAGGGGACCCTCTACGGCTGGAAACACCATATATTTT. This gives the protein CASSSNRGPSTAGNTIYF.

J is TRBJ1-3 and V is TRBV7-8, with no clear D. The germline CDR1 and CDR2 sequences are SGHVS and FQNEAQ. The germline V and J ends were trimmed by 8 bases and 2 bases, with 22 bases remaining between them. This CDR3 comprises 17 residues. The CDR3 is CASRNVGTATTGNTIYF. The CDR3 DNA follows: TGTGCCAGCCGAAACGTGGGAACAGCGACCACTGGAAACACCATATATTTT.